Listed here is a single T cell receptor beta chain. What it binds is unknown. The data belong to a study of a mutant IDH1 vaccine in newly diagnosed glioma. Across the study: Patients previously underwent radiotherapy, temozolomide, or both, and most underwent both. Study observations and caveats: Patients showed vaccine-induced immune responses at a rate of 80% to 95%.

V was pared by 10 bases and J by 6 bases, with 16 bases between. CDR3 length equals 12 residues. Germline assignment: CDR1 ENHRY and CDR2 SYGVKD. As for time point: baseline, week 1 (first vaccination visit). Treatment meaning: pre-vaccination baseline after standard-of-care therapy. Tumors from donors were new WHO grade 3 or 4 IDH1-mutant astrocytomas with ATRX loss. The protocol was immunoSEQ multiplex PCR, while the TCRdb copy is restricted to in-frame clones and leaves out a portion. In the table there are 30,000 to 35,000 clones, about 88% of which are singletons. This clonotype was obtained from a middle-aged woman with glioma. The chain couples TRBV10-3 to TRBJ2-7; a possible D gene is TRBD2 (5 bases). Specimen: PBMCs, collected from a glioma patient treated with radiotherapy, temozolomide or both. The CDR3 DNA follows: TGTGCCACCGGACTGGGTGGAGTCGAGCAGTACTTC. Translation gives CATGLGGVEQYF.